This is a list of T cell receptor beta chains from one sample in a study of regulatory T cells in long-lasting Graves disease. In TCRdb, the multiplex PCR reads were re-called with MiXCR into one record per CDR3 protein. The sample gives approximately 300,000 distinct CDR3 sequences, 15% to 20% of which show up once; roughly 40% is in the top ten. This specimen consisted of peripheral blood mononuclear cells (PBMCs), obtained at new diagnosis, from a patient treated with antithyroid drugs. The receptors stem from a female donor with Graves disease. CDR3s leave out the opening cysteine and the closing phenylalanine or tryptophan. The order of the fields is clone size, J gene, V gene, D gene, CDR3 protein. D genes are given only for firm matches. Part of the rows lack a size; the others show once, few, many or a class for expanded clones.

many TRBJ2-2 TRBV4-1 . ANSQGTGELF
few TRBJ2-7 TRBV7-9 TRBD2 ASSLVGSGASYEQY
. TRBJ1-2 TRBV11-2 . ASSLGDGRDPSGYT
many TRBJ2-3 TRBV20-1 TRBD2 SARKKTSRTDTQY
. TRBJ2-3 TRBV9 TRBD2 ASSVDLAGVRQY
. . TRBV10-1 TRBD1 ASSEFGTAQETQF
. TRBJ2-7 TRBV27 TRBD2 ASSRLAGEQY
. TRBJ2-1 TRBV29-1 . SVDFLLGEQF
. TRBJ1-5 TRBV7-9 . ASSLGQGEFVGQPQH
many TRBJ1-1 TRBV28 . ASSFQGRDTEAF
many TRBJ2-3 TRBV9 . ASSVAEGITDTQY
many TRBJ1-1 TRBV20-1 TRBD1 SAGTADTEAF
many TRBJ1-1 TRBV27 . ASSLGPSGWF
. TRBJ2-2 TRBV14 . ASSRGLDTGELF
. TRBJ2-5 TRBV11-1 TRBD1 ASSLRTGQETQY
. TRBJ2-6 TRBV18 . ASSPILQPGSGANVLT
many TRBJ1-2 TRBV20-1 . SAILARGYT
. TRBJ2-1 TRBV5-5 TRBD2 ASSSPGLASEQF
few TRBJ2-4 TRBV10-3 TRBD2 AISERPLAGDSLQY
many TRBJ2-5 TRBV6-1 . ASSPVRMETQY
many TRBJ1-5 TRBV27 TRBD1 ASSLKGAHQPQH
many TRBJ2-7 TRBV4-1 . ASSQDVEGGGQY
many TRBJ2-2 TRBV6-1 . ASSPGRLVGELF
many TRBJ2-5 TRBV6-2/TRBV6-3 . ASSYSAGTQEETQY
many TRBJ2-5 TRBV6-9 . ASSYGSGEYQETQY
many TRBJ2-1 TRBV11-3 . ASSSGLGVRVKEQF
many TRBJ2-5 TRBV28 TRBD2 ASSRQREIKTQY
many TRBJ2-1 TRBV20-1 TRBD2 SARDPGLAVGNEQF
. TRBJ2-7 TRBV30 . AWSVSAGYSYEQY
few TRBJ2-7 TRBV10-1 TRBD2 ASSEPAGRPY
many TRBJ1-3 TRBV7-9 . ASSLLTSGGNTIY
. TRBJ1-5 TRBV29-1 . SAAARVAVGNQPQH
many TRBJ2-3 TRBV10-3 . AISERENTDTQY
. TRBJ1-5 TRBV24-1 . ATSGPYSNQPQH
many TRBJ1-6 TRBV28 TRBD1 ASRYSGTANSPLH
. TRBJ2-5 TRBV12-3/TRBV12-4 . ASSLGVDRRPQETQY
many TRBJ2-5 TRBV30 TRBD2 AWSASGRAFETQY